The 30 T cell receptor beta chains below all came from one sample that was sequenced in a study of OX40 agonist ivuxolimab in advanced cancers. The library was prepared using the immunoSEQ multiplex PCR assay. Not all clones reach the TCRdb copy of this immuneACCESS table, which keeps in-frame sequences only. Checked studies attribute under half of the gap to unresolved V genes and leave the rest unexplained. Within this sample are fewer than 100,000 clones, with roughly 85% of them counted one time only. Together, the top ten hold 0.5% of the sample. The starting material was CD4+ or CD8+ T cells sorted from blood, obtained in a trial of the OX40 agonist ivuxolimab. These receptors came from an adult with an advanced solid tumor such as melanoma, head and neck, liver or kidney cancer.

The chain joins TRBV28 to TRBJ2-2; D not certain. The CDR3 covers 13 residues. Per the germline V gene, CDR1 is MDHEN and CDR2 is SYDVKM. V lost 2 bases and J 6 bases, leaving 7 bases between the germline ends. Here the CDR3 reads CASSLNEPGELFF. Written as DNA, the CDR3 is TGTGCCAGCAGTTTAAATGAGCCCGGGGAGCTGTTTTTT.

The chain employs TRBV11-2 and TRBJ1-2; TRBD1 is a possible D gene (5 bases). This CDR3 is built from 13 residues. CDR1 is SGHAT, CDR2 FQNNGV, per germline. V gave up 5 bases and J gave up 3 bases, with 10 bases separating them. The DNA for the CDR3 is TGTGCCAGCAGCCCGGACATCGACTATGGCTACACCTTC. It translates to CASSPDIDYGYTF. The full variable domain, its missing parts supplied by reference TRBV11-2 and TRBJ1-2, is EAGVAQSPRYKIIEKRQSVAFWCNPISGHATLYWYQQILGQGPKLLIQFQNNGVVDDSQLPKDRFSAERLKGVDSTLKIQPAKLEDSAVYLCASSPDIDYGYTFGSGTRLTVV.

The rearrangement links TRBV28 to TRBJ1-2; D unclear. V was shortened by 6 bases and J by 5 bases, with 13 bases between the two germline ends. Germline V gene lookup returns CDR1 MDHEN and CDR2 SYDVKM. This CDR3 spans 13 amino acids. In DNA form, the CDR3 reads TGTGCCAGCAGATCCGACCTGGGGTATGGCTACACCTTC. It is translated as CASRSDLGYGYTF.

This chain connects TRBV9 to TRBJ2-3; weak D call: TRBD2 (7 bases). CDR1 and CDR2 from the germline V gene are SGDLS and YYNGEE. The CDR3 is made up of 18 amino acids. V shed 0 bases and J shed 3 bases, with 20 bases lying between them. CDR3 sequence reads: CASSVGGGAVAVTDTQYF. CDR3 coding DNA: TGTGCCAGCAGCGTAGGAGGGGGGGCTGTAGCGGTTACAGATACGCAGTATTTT.

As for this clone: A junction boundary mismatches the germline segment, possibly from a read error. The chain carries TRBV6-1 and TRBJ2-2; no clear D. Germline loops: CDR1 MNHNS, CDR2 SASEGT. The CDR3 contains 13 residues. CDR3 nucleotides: TGTGCCAGCAGTGAAGGGTTTACCGAGGAGCTGTTTTTT. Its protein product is CASSEGFTEELFF.

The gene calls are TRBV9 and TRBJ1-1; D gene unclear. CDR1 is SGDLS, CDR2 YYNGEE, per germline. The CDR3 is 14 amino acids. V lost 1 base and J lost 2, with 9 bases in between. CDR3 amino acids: CASSVRQSNTEAFF. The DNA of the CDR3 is TGTGCCAGCAGCGTAAGGCAGAGCAACACTGAAGCTTTCTTT.

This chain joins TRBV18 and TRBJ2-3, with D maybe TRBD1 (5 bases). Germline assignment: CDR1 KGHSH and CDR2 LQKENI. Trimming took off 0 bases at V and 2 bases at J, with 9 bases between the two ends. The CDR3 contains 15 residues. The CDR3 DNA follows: TGTGCCAGCTCACCACCTCCACAGGCCACAGATACGCAGTATTTT. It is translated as CASSPPPQATDTQYF.

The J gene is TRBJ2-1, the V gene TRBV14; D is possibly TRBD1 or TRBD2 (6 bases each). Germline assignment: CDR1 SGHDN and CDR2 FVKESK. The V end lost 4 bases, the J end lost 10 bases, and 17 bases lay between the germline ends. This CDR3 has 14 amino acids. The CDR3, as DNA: TGTGCCAGCAGCCCTCAAGGGGGGCCCAGAGAGCAGTTCTTC. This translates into CASSPQGGPREQFF.

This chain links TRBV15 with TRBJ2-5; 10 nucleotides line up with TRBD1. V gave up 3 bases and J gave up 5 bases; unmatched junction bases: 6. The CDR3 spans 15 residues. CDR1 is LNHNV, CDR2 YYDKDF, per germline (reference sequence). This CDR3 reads CATSRGGTGEETQYF. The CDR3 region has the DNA TGTGCCACCAGCAGGGGGGGGACAGGGGAGGAGACCCAGTACTTC.

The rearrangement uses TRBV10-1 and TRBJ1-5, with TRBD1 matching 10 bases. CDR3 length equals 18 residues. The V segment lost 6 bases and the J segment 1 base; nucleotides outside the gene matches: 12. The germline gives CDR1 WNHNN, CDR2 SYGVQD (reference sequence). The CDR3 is CASRPGTGAPYSNQPQHF. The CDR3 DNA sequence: TGCGCCAGCAGACCCGGGACAGGGGCGCCATACAGCAATCAGCCCCAGCATTTT.

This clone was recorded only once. DNA for the CDR3: TGTGCCAGCAGCCCCTCTTGGGCCCAAAAGTATACGCAGTATTTT. Translated: CASSPSWAQKYTQYF. The rearrangement links TRBV11-1 to TRBJ2-3; D is unresolved. V lost 5 bases to trimming and J lost 7 bases, with 19 bases between them. The CDR3 runs to 15 residues. Germline lookup yields CDR1 SGHAT and CDR2 FQDESV (reference sequence).

The CDR3 sequence is CSVRQDSNYYNEQFF. CDR3 sequence (DNA): TGCAGCGTTCGCCAGGACTCAAACTACTACAATGAGCAGTTCTTC. This chain links TRBV29-1 with TRBJ2-1, with a possible D match to TRBD2 (5 bases). V lost 5 bases and J 3 bases, leaving 17 bases between the germline ends. Per the germline V gene, CDR1 is SQVTM and CDR2 is ANQGSEA. The CDR3 covers 15 residues.

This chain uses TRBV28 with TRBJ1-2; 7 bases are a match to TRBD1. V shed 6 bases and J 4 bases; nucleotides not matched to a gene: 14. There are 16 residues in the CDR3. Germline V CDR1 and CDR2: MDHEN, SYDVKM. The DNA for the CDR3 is TGTGCCAGCAGCCCCTGGGGCACAGGGGACGCCTATGGCTACACCTTC. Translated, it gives CASSPWGTGDAYGYTF.

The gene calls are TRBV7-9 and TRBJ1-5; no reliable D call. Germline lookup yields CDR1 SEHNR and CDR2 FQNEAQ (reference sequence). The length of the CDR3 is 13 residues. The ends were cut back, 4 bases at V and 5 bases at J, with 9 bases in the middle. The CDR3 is CASSSYEDQPQHF. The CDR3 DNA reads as TGTGCCAGCAGCTCTTATGAGGATCAGCCCCAGCATTTT.

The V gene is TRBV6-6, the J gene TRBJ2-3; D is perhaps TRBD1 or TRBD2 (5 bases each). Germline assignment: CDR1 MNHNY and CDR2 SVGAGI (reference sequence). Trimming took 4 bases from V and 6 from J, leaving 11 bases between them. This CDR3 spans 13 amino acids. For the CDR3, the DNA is TGTGCCAGCAGTTGGGACCGAGGTGATACGCAGTATTTT. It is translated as CASSWDRGDTQYF.

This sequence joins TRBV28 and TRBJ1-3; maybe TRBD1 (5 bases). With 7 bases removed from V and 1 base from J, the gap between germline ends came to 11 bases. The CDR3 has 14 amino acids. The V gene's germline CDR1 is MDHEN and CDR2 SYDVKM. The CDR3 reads CASKDTLSGNTIYF. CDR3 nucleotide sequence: TGTGCCAGCAAGGACACTCTATCTGGAAACACCATATATTTT.

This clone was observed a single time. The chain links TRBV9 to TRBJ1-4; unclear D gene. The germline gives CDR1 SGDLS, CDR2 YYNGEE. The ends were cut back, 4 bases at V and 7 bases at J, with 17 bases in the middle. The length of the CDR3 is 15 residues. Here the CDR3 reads CASSLRASVGEKLFF. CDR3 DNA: TGTGCCAGCAGCCTCCGGGCGAGCGTGGGTGAAAAACTGTTTTTT.

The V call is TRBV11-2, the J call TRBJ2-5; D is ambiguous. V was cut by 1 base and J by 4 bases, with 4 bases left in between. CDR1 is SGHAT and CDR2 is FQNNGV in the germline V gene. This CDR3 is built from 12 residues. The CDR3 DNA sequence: TGTGCCAGCAGCTTAGCCGGAGAGACCCAGTACTTC. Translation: CASSLAGETQYF. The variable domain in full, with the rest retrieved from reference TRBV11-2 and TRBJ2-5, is EAGVAQSPRYKIIEKRQSVAFWCNPISGHATLYWYQQILGQGPKLLIQFQNNGVVDDSQLPKDRFSAERLKGVDSTLKIQPAKLEDSAVYLCASSLAGETQYFGPGTRLLVL.

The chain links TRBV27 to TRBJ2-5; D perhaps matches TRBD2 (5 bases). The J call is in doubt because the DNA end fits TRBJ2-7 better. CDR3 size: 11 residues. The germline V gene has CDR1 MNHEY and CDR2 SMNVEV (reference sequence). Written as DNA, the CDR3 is TGTGCCAGCAGTTTGAGGGACGAGCAGTACTTC. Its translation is CASSLRDEQYF.

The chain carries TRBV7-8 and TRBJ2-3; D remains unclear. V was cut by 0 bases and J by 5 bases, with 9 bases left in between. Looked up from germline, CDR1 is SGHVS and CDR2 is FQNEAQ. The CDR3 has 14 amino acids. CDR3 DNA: TGTGCCAGCAGCTTAGCCCCTTACATAGATACGCAGTATTTT. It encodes CASSLAPYIDTQYF.

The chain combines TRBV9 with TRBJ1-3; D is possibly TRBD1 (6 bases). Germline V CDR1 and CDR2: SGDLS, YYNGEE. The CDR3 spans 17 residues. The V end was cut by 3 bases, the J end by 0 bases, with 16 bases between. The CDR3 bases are TGTGCCAGCAGCGCCCATGGACAGTTGGTCTCTGGAAACACCATATATTTT. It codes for CASSAHGQLVSGNTIYF.

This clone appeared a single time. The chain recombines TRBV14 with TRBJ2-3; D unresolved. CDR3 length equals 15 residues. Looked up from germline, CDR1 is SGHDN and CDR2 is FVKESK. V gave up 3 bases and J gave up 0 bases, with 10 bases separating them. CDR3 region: CASSQVVISTDTQYF. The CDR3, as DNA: TGTGCCAGCAGCCAGGTAGTAATCAGCACAGATACGCAGTATTTT.

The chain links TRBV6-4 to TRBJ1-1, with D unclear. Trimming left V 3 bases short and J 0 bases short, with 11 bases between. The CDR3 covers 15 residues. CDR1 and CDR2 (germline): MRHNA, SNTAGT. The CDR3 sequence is CASSEREGLNTEAFF. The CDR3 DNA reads TGTGCCAGCAGTGAGAGGGAAGGGTTGAACACTGAAGCTTTCTTT.

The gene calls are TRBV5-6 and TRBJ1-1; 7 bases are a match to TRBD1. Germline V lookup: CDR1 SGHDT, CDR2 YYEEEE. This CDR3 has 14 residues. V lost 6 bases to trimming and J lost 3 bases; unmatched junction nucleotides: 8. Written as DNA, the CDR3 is TGTGCCAGCACCTCGTCAGGGGGTGACACTGAAGCTTTCTTT. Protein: CASTSSGGDTEAFF.

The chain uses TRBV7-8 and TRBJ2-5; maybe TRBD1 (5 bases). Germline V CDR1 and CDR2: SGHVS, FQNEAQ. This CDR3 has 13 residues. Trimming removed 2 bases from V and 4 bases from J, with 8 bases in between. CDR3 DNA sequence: TGTGCCAGCAGCTTACAGGGCGCAGAGACCCAGTACTTC. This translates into CASSLQGAETQYF. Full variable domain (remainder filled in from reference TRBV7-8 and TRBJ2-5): GAGVSQSPRYKVAKRGQDVALRCDPISGHVSLFWYQQALGQGPEFLTYFQNEAQLDKSGLPSDRFFAERPEGSVSTLKIQRTQQEDSAVYLCASSLQGAETQYFGPGTRLLVL.

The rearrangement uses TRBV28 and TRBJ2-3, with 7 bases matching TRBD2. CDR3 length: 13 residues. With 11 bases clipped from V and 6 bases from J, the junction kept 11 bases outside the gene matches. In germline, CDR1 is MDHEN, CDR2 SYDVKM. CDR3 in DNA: TGTGCCTCCTGGGGGGGGAGGGGCGATACGCAGTATTTT. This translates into CASWGGRGDTQYF. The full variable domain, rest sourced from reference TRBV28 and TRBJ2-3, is DVKVTQSSRYLVKRTGEKVFLECVQDMDHENMFWYRQDPGLGLRLIYFSYDVKMKEKGDIPEGYSVSREKKERFSLILESASTNQTSMYLCASWGGRGDTQYFGPGTRLTVL.

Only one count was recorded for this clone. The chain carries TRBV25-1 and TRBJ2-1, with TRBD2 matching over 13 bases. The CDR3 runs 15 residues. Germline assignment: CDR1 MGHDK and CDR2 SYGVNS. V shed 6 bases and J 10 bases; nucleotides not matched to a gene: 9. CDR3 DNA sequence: TGTGCCAGCAGAAAGGGACTAGCGGGGACAGGCGAGCAGTTCTTC. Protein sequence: CASRKGLAGTGEQFF.

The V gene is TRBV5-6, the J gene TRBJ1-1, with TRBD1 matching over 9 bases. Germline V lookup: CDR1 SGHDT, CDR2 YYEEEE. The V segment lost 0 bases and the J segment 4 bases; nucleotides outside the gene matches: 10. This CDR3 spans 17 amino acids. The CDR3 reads CASSLEGTGKGGTEAFF. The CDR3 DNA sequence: TGTGCCAGCAGCTTGGAAGGGACAGGGAAGGGTGGCACTGAAGCTTTCTTT. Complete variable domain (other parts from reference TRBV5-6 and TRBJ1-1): DAGVTQSPTHLIKTRGQQVTLRCSPKSGHDTVSWYQQALGQGPQFIFQYYEEEERQRGNFPDRFSGHQFPNYSSELNVNALLLGDSALYLCASSLEGTGKGGTEAFFGQGTRLTVV.

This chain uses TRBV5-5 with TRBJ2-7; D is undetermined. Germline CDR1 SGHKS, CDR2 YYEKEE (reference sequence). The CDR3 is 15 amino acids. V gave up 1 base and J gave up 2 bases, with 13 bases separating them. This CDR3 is CASSLIPDYPYEQYF. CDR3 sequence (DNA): TGTGCCAGCAGCTTGATCCCTGATTACCCCTACGAGCAGTACTTC.

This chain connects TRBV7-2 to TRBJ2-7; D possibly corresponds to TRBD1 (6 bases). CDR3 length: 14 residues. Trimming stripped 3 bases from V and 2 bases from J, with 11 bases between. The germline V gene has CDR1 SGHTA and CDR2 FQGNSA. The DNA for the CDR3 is TGTGCCAGCAGCTTGGGTTGGGACACCTACGAGCAGTACTTC. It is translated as CASSLGWDTYEQYF.